The rows below give T cell receptor beta chains drawn from one sample of a study of Epstein–Barr virus B cells in breast cancer. Antigens for these TCRs are unknown. TCRdb reprocessed the 5' RACE reads with MiXCR, giving one entry per CDR3 protein. The table shows about 370 distinct CDR3 sequences, with roughly 20% occurring only once. The sample comprised tumor-infiltrating lymphocytes expanded in culture. The receptor set was obtained from a woman aged 40 to 50 with triple-negative breast cancer. Both conserved end residues are part of each CDR3. D genes are given only for firm matches. Not every row has a clone size; where given, it reads once, few, many or a size class.

D: TRBD2
J: TRBJ2-1
V: TRBV6-2/TRBV6-3
size: few
CDR3: CASSLRTSGSRHNEQFF
DNA: TGTGCCAGCAGTTTAAGGACTAGCGGGAGTAGGCACAATGAGCAGTTCTTC

D: NA
J: TRBJ1-1
V: TRBV6-5
size: large
CDR3: CASSYSWGKGEAFF
DNA: TGTGCCAGCAGTTACTCATGGGGTAAGGGTGAAGCTTTCTTT

D: NA
J: TRBJ2-1
V: TRBV20-1
size: NA
CDR3: CSASTGARDNEQFF
DNA: TGCAGTGCTAGTACCGGGGCTAGGGACAATGAGCAGTTCTTC

D: TRBD1
J: TRBJ2-1
V: TRBV10-3
size: NA
CDR3: CAIKGAADNEQFF
DNA: TGTGCCATCAAGGGGGCCGCGGACAATGAGCAGTTCTTC

D: NA
J: TRBJ1-5
V: TRBV4-1
size: many
CDR3: CASSQEGKQEGQPQHF
DNA: TGCGCCAGCAGCCAAGAAGGGAAGCAGGAGGGGCAGCCCCAGCATTTT

D: NA
J: TRBJ1-5
V: TRBV10-3
size: medium-sized
CDR3: CAISDGIYQPQHF
DNA: TGTGCCATCAGTGACGGAATTTATCAGCCCCAGCATTTT

D: TRBD2
J: TRBJ2-1
V: TRBV27
size: many
CDR3: CASRLLAGLYNEQFF
DNA: TGTGCCAGCAGGTTGCTAGCGGGCCTTTACAATGAGCAGTTCTTC

D: TRBD2
J: TRBJ2-5
V: TRBV7-7
size: large
CDR3: CASSAQPSTSGGPTETQYF
DNA: TGTGCTAGCAGCGCTCAGCCTTCGACTAGCGGGGGACCTACCGAGACCCAGTACTTC

D: NA
J: TRBJ2-1
V: TRBV27
size: medium-sized
CDR3: CASSLLGRPNEQFF
DNA: TGTGCCAGCAGTTTACTAGGCAGACCCAATGAGCAGTTCTTC

D: NA
J: TRBJ2-3
V: TRBV6-2/TRBV6-3
size: medium-sized
CDR3: CASSYSRDFLEGNTQYF
DNA: TGTGCCAGCAGTTACTCGAGGGACTTTCTTGAGGGGAATACGCAGTATTTT

D: NA
J: TRBJ1-1
V: TRBV10-3
size: medium-sized
CDR3: CAISAELTDTEAFF
DNA: TGTGCCATCAGTGCGGAGTTGACGGACACTGAAGCTTTCTTT

D: TRBD2
J: TRBJ2-4
V: TRBV5-4
size: few
CDR3: CASSPFAGRENIQYF
DNA: TGTGCCAGCAGCCCCTTTGCGGGGAGGGAAAACATTCAGTACTTC

D: NA
J: TRBJ2-7
V: TRBV20-1
size: medium-sized
CDR3: CSATEVGSGISYEQYF
DNA: TGCAGTGCCACCGAAGTAGGTAGCGGCATTTCCTACGAGCAGTACTTC

D: NA
J: TRBJ2-5
V: TRBV9
size: large
CDR3: CASSVDRAQETQYF
DNA: TGTGCCAGCAGCGTAGACAGGGCCCAAGAGACCCAGTACTTC

D: NA
J: TRBJ2-1
V: TRBV5-1
size: medium-sized
CDR3: CASSLVGAGYRSEFF
DNA: TGCGCCAGCAGCTTGGTTGGGGCGGGATATAGATCGGAGTTCTTC

D: NA
J: TRBJ1-2
V: TRBV12-3/TRBV12-4
size: once
CDR3: CASSIGGRNYGYTF
DNA: TGTGCCAGCAGTATCGGGGGGCGTAACTATGGCTACACCTTC

D: NA
J: TRBJ2-2
V: TRBV28
size: medium-sized
CDR3: CATLGTAPGELFF
DNA: TGTGCCACTCTCGGGACTGCACCCGGGGAGCTGTTTTTT

D: NA
J: TRBJ2-1
V: TRBV20-1
size: NA
CDR3: CSARDLCSYNEQFF
DNA: TGCAGTGCTAGAGATCTGTGCTCCTACAATGAGCAGTTCTTC

D: NA
J: TRBJ2-5
V: TRBV12-3/TRBV12-4
size: few
CDR3: CASSLTLAPETQYF
DNA: TGTGCCAGCAGTTTAACTCTAGCCCCGGAGACCCAGTACTTC

D: NA
J: TRBJ2-2
V: TRBV27
size: NA
CDR3: CASRLRRGLLDGELFF
DNA: TGTGCCAGCAGACTCCGGAGGGGGCTCCTCGACGGGGAGCTGTTTTTT

D: NA
J: TRBJ1-6
V: TRBV12-3/TRBV12-4
size: medium-sized
CDR3: CASSFGAVALYSPLHF
DNA: TGTGCCAGCAGTTTCGGGGCCGTCGCCCTCTATTCACCCCTCCACTTT

D: NA
J: TRBJ1-1
V: TRBV6-5
size: hyperexpanded
CDR3: CASSYKVYPQHTEAFF
DNA: TGTGCCAGCAGTTACAAAGTGTACCCTCAACACACTGAAGCTTTCTTT

D: TRBD1
J: TRBJ1-1
V: TRBV10-2
size: NA
CDR3: CASSGPGQGDTEAFF
DNA: TGCGCCAGCAGTGGCCCGGGACAGGGGGACACTGAAGCTTTCTTT

D: NA
J: TRBJ2-2
V: TRBV7-8
size: NA
CDR3: CASSRTVNTGELFF
DNA: TGTGCCAGCAGCAGGACAGTTAACACCGGGGAGCTGTTTTTT

D: NA
J: TRBJ1-5
V: TRBV5-1
size: medium-sized
CDR3: CATLGKYSNQPQHF
DNA: TGCGCCACCCTAGGGAAATATAGCAATCAGCCCCAGCATTTT

D: TRBD1
J: TRBJ2-5
V: TRBV5-1
size: medium-sized
CDR3: CASSLRGDREGETQYF
DNA: TGCGCCAGCAGTTTGAGGGGGGACAGGGAAGGAGAGACCCAGTACTTC

D: NA
J: TRBJ2-3
V: TRBV28
size: large
CDR3: CASSLWGDRFTDTQYF
DNA: TGTGCCAGCAGTTTATGGGGTGACAGGTTCACAGATACGCAGTATTTT

D: NA
J: TRBJ2-7
V: TRBV7-9
size: NA
CDR3: CASSSNWEQYF
DNA: TGTGCCAGCAGCTCCAATTGGGAGCAGTACTTC

D: NA
J: TRBJ1-6
V: TRBV30
size: medium-sized
CDR3: CAWTLRARSYNSPLHF
DNA: TGTGCCTGGACTCTCAGGGCCCGGTCCTATAATTCACCCCTCCACTTT

D: TRBD1
J: TRBJ1-4
V: TRBV6-1
size: medium-sized
CDR3: CASSPRDRGFTTNEKLFF
DNA: TGTGCCAGCAGTCCTAGGGACAGGGGGTTCACAACTAATGAAAAACTGTTTTTT